These T cell receptor beta chains were read from a single sample in a study of brain T cells in children with intractable seizures. Assay: immunoSEQ multiplex PCR; the TCRdb copy retains only in-frame clones and omits some. The sample consists of 80,000 or so clones, just over 90% of them appearing once. This specimen was peripheral blood, taken at surgery. These receptors originate from a boy under two years old with tuberous sclerosis and intractable seizures. The CDR3 runs from the conserved cysteine through the conserved F or W. Each record gives: D gene, V gene, clone size, J gene, CDR3 protein, CDR3 DNA. A D gene is named only where the DNA matches it firmly. Rows give clone size only sometimes, using once, few, many, or a class for an expanded clone.

d_call: -
v_call: TRBV6-1
clone_size: -
j_call: TRBJ1-2
cdr3_aa: CASSEAVRGEGYTF
cdr3_nt: TGTGCCAGCAGTGAAGCAGTGAGGGGGGAGGGCTACACCTTC

d_call: -
v_call: TRBV28
clone_size: few
j_call: TRBJ1-6
cdr3_aa: CASSLQGYGDSPLHF
cdr3_nt: TGTGCCAGCAGTTTACAGGGCTATGGGGATTCACCCCTCCACTTT

d_call: TRBD1
v_call: TRBV5-8
clone_size: -
j_call: TRBJ1-3
cdr3_aa: CASSLTRDRNSGNTIYF
cdr3_nt: TGTGCCAGCAGCTTGACCCGGGACAGGAACTCTGGAAACACCATATATTTT

d_call: TRBD2
v_call: TRBV6-4
clone_size: -
j_call: TRBJ2-2
cdr3_aa: CASSRLAGTNTGELFF
cdr3_nt: TGTGCCAGCAGTCGACTAGCGGGGACAAACACCGGGGAGCTGTTTTTT

d_call: TRBD1
v_call: TRBV30
clone_size: -
j_call: TRBJ1-6
cdr3_aa: CACQDRDRSPLHF
cdr3_nt: TGTGCCTGCCAGGACAGGGATAGGTCACCCCTCCACTTT

d_call: TRBD1
v_call: TRBV4-1
clone_size: -
j_call: TRBJ1-2
cdr3_aa: CASSLLSGGPYGYTF
cdr3_nt: TGCGCCAGCAGCCTGTTGTCAGGGGGTCCGTATGGCTACACCTTC

d_call: TRBD2
v_call: TRBV4-2
clone_size: -
j_call: TRBJ2-7
cdr3_aa: CASSQLDLAGDSYEQYF
cdr3_nt: TGTGCCAGCAGCCAATTAGACCTAGCGGGTGACTCCTACGAGCAGTACTTC

d_call: TRBD1
v_call: TRBV4-2
clone_size: -
j_call: TRBJ1-2
cdr3_aa: CASSQDRDRVNYGYTF
cdr3_nt: TGTGCCAGCAGCCAAGATAGGGACAGGGTAAACTATGGCTACACCTTC

d_call: TRBD2
v_call: TRBV15
clone_size: -
j_call: TRBJ2-1
cdr3_aa: CATSRDATSGYNEQFF
cdr3_nt: TGTGCCACCAGCAGAGATGCGACTAGCGGGTACAATGAGCAGTTCTTC

d_call: TRBD1
v_call: TRBV7-9
clone_size: -
j_call: TRBJ2-7
cdr3_aa: CAISSYRDSFYEQYF
cdr3_nt: TGTGCCATCTCCTCCTACCGGGACAGTTTCTACGAGCAGTACTTC

d_call: -
v_call: TRBV5-1
clone_size: -
j_call: TRBJ2-1
cdr3_aa: CASSDDSSSYNEQFF
cdr3_nt: TGCGCCAGCAGTGACGACTCGAGCTCCTACAATGAGCAGTTCTTC

d_call: TRBD1
v_call: TRBV19
clone_size: -
j_call: TRBJ1-2
cdr3_aa: CASKRQGVVYGYTF
cdr3_nt: TGTGCCAGTAAGAGACAGGGAGTGGTCTATGGCTACACCTTC

d_call: TRBD2
v_call: TRBV2
clone_size: -
j_call: TRBJ2-7
cdr3_aa: CASSEAVAGVYEQYF
cdr3_nt: TGTGCCAGCAGTGAAGCAGTAGCGGGGGTCTACGAGCAGTACTTC

d_call: TRBD1
v_call: TRBV6-2/TRBV6-3
clone_size: -
j_call: TRBJ1-2
cdr3_aa: CASSYVRQWRQGYGYTF
cdr3_nt: TGTGCCAGCAGTTACGTTCGTCAATGGAGACAGGGTTATGGCTACACCTTC

d_call: TRBD1
v_call: TRBV3-1/TRBV3-2
clone_size: -
j_call: TRBJ1-6
cdr3_aa: CASSLGTGSNSPLHF
cdr3_nt: TGTGCCAGCAGCCTAGGGACAGGGAGCAATTCACCCCTCCACTTT

d_call: TRBD1
v_call: TRBV19
clone_size: -
j_call: TRBJ2-1
cdr3_aa: CASSISRTGFFNEQFF
cdr3_nt: TGTGCCAGTAGTATATCCCGGACAGGGTTCTTTAATGAGCAGTTCTTC

d_call: -
v_call: TRBV13
clone_size: -
j_call: TRBJ2-3
cdr3_aa: CASSLGGGTDTQYF
cdr3_nt: TGTGCCAGCAGCTTAGGCGGGGGCACAGATACGCAGTATTTT

d_call: -
v_call: TRBV30
clone_size: -
j_call: TRBJ1-1
cdr3_aa: CAWNRYPNTEAFF
cdr3_nt: TGTGCCTGGAATCGATACCCGAACACTGAAGCTTTCTTT

d_call: -
v_call: TRBV7-9
clone_size: -
j_call: TRBJ2-1
cdr3_aa: CASSTQPRGSKGNEQFF
cdr3_nt: TGTGCCAGCAGCACGCAGCCGCGTGGGAGTAAGGGGAATGAGCAGTTCTTC

d_call: -
v_call: TRBV7-9
clone_size: -
j_call: TRBJ2-5
cdr3_aa: CASSWAGAGTQYF
cdr3_nt: TGTGCCAGCAGCTGGGCGGGGGCAGGGACCCAGTACTTC

d_call: -
v_call: TRBV5-5
clone_size: -
j_call: TRBJ2-1
cdr3_aa: CASSLVWSSYNEQFF
cdr3_nt: TGTGCCAGCAGCTTGGTTTGGAGCTCCTACAATGAGCAGTTCTTC

d_call: TRBD1
v_call: TRBV3-1/TRBV3-2
clone_size: -
j_call: TRBJ2-2
cdr3_aa: CASSTAATGSTGELFF
cdr3_nt: TGTGCCAGCAGCACCGCAGCGACAGGGAGCACCGGGGAGCTGTTTTTT

d_call: -
v_call: TRBV10-3
clone_size: -
j_call: TRBJ2-7
cdr3_aa: CAISRTPSYEQYF
cdr3_nt: TGTGCCATCAGTCGAACACCATCCTACGAGCAGTACTTC

d_call: -
v_call: TRBV11-3
clone_size: -
j_call: TRBJ2-7
cdr3_aa: CASRAGNYEQYF
cdr3_nt: TGTGCCAGCAGGGCCGGGAACTACGAGCAGTACTTC

d_call: -
v_call: TRBV15
clone_size: once
j_call: TRBJ1-1
cdr3_aa: CATSDLGGASEAFF
cdr3_nt: TGTGCCACCAGCGACCTGGGGGGGGCCTCTGAAGCTTTCTTT

d_call: TRBD1
v_call: TRBV19
clone_size: -
j_call: TRBJ1-2
cdr3_aa: CARIRGLRHYGYTF
cdr3_nt: TGTGCCAGAATCAGGGGGCTTCGGCACTATGGCTACACCTTC

d_call: TRBD1
v_call: TRBV29-1
clone_size: -
j_call: TRBJ2-7
cdr3_aa: CSVEEDRDYEQYF
cdr3_nt: TGCAGCGTTGAAGAAGACAGGGACTACGAGCAGTACTTC

d_call: -
v_call: TRBV7-9
clone_size: few
j_call: TRBJ1-5
cdr3_aa: CASSASGVAQPQHF
cdr3_nt: TGTGCCAGCAGCGCATCAGGGGTGGCTCAGCCCCAGCATTTT

d_call: -
v_call: TRBV19
clone_size: -
j_call: TRBJ1-4
cdr3_aa: CASSILGAQSNEKLFF
cdr3_nt: TGTGCCAGTAGTATACTTGGGGCCCAATCTAATGAAAAACTGTTTTTT

d_call: -
v_call: TRBV5-6
clone_size: -
j_call: TRBJ2-1
cdr3_aa: CASSLGWPAGSNEQFF
cdr3_nt: TGTGCCAGCAGCCTGGGTTGGCCGGCAGGTAGTAATGAGCAGTTCTTC

d_call: -
v_call: TRBV14
clone_size: few
j_call: TRBJ2-7
cdr3_aa: CASSHSYEQYF
cdr3_nt: TGTGCCAGCAGCCACTCCTACGAGCAGTACTTC

d_call: -
v_call: TRBV10-3
clone_size: once
j_call: TRBJ1-2
cdr3_aa: CAIRSEGLYGYTF
cdr3_nt: TGTGCCATCAGGAGCGAGGGCCTCTATGGCTACACCTTC

d_call: -
v_call: TRBV30
clone_size: once
j_call: TRBJ2-3
cdr3_aa: CAWRGLRTDTQYF
cdr3_nt: TGTGCCTGGAGGGGGCTTCGCACAGATACGCAGTATTTT

d_call: -
v_call: TRBV19
clone_size: -
j_call: TRBJ2-1
cdr3_aa: CASSIFGGRDYNEQFF
cdr3_nt: TGTGCCAGTAGTATTTTTGGGGGTCGTGACTACAATGAGCAGTTCTTC

d_call: -
v_call: TRBV11-3
clone_size: -
j_call: TRBJ1-1
cdr3_aa: CASSPRAARRGDSNTEAFF
cdr3_nt: TGTGCCAGCAGCCCCCGTGCCGCGCGACGGGGGGATTCGAACACTGAAGCTTTCTTT

d_call: TRBD2
v_call: TRBV5-1
clone_size: -
j_call: TRBJ2-2
cdr3_aa: CASSLWTSGLGSSGELFF
cdr3_nt: TGCGCCAGCAGCTTATGGACTAGCGGTCTGGGGTCATCCGGGGAGCTGTTTTTT

d_call: -
v_call: TRBV2
clone_size: -
j_call: TRBJ2-7
cdr3_aa: CASSVGSYEQYF
cdr3_nt: TGTGCCAGCAGTGTAGGATCCTACGAGCAGTACTTC

d_call: -
v_call: TRBV7-3
clone_size: -
j_call: TRBJ2-3
cdr3_aa: CASSSIGGTDTQYF
cdr3_nt: TGTGCCAGCAGCTCGATCGGGGGCACAGATACGCAGTATTTT

d_call: -
v_call: TRBV9
clone_size: -
j_call: TRBJ1-1
cdr3_aa: CASSVLPQGRTEAFF
cdr3_nt: TGTGCCAGCAGCGTATTGCCGCAGGGCCGAACTGAAGCTTTCTTT

d_call: TRBD1
v_call: TRBV6-1
clone_size: -
j_call: TRBJ2-2
cdr3_aa: CASSEEAGGFGGELFF
cdr3_nt: TGTGCCAGCAGTGAAGAGGCAGGGGGCTTCGGCGGGGAGCTGTTTTTT

d_call: -
v_call: TRBV6-1
clone_size: -
j_call: TRBJ1-1
cdr3_aa: CASSELKRVSNTEAFF
cdr3_nt: TGTGCCAGCAGTGAACTTAAGCGGGTGTCGAACACTGAAGCTTTCTTT